This TCR beta chain was identified during a study of T-cell memory formation after mild COVID-19. As for the study in general: TCR clusters largely stayed donor specific. Study findings and constraints: Contracting CD4+ clones lay largely in CM and EM, with CD8+ ones residing in EMRA. In pre-infection memory, a portion of responding clones appeared, which suggested that cross-reactive memory joined.

A few counts support this clonotype. Antigen unknown. Germline assignment: CDR1 SGHTA and CDR2 FQGTGA. The CDR3 loop spans 12 amino acids. Trimming took 2 bases from V and 14 from J, leaving 15 bases between them. Using constant-segment primers, 5'RACE produced TCR alpha and TCR beta cDNA libraries carrying sample barcodes and UMIs. Each CDR3 protein is one row after TCRdb ran MiXCR on the 5' RACE reads. The profile shows about 340,000 distinct CDR3 sequences, 10% to 15% of them singletons. This chain links TRBV7-3 with TRBJ1-1, with D unclear. This TCR derives from a man aged 18 to 29 who had mild COVID-19 (a few samples of this study predate the infection). Cell type and time point are not known. The sequenced sample was PBMCs or a T cell subset sorted from them (not recorded which). CDR3 sequence: CASSLDGSPPFF. The CDR3 DNA reads as TGTGCCAGCAGCTTAGACGGCAGTCCTCCCTTCTTT.